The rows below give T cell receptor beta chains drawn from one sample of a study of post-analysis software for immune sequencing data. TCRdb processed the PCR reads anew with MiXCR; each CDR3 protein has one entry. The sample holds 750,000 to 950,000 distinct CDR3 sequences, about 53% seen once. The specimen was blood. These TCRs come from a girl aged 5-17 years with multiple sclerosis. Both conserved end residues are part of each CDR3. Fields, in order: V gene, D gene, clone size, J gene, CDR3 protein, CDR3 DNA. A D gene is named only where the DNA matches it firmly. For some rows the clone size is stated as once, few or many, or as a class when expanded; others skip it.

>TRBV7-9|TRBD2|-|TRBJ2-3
CASNEKAGGLDTQYF
TGTGCCAGCAATGAGAAGGCGGGAGGTTTAGATACGCAGTATTTT
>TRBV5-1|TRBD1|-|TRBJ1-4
CASAPGQGAEKLFF
TGCGCCAGCGCACCCGGACAGGGGGCAGAAAAACTGTTTTTT
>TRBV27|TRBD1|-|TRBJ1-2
CASSRDRGWGYGYTF
TGTGCCAGCAGCCGGGACAGGGGATGGGGCTATGGCTACACCTTC
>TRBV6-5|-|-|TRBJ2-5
CASSYTIQETQYF
TGTGCCAGCAGTTACACGATCCAAGAGACCCAGTACTTC
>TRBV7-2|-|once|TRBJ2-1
CASSLAAGLGQFF
TGTGCCAGCAGCTTAGCTGCTGGGCTGGGGCAGTTCTTC
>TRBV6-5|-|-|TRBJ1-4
CASSRGANEKLFF
TGTGCCAGCAGCAGAGGGGCTAATGAAAAACTGTTTTTT
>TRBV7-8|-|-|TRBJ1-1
CASNPILGGTEAFF
TGTGCCAGCAACCCCATATTGGGGGGCACTGAAGCTTTCTTT
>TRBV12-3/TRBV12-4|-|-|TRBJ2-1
CASSSLLSPFYNEQFF
TGTGCCAGCAGTTCGTTATTATCTCCATTTTACAATGAGCAGTTCTTC
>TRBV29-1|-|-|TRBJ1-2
CSATPGGSGGYGYTF
TGCAGCGCAACTCCTGGCGGGTCCGGGGGCTATGGCTACACCTTC
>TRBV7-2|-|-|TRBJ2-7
CASKSSPGDSYEQYF
TGTGCCAGCAAATCATCCCCGGGGGACTCCTACGAGCAGTACTTC
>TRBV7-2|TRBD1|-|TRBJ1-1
CASSTQGGAEAFF
TGTGCCAGCAGCACTCAAGGGGGCGCGGAAGCTTTCTTT
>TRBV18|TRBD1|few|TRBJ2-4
CASSPQGAGDIQYF
TGTGCCAGCTCACCTCAGGGGGCCGGTGACATTCAGTACTTC
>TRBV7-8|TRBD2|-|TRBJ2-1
CASSLPFLAVNNEQLF
TGTGCCAGCAGCTTACCTTTTCTAGCGGTTAACAATGAGCAGCTCTTC